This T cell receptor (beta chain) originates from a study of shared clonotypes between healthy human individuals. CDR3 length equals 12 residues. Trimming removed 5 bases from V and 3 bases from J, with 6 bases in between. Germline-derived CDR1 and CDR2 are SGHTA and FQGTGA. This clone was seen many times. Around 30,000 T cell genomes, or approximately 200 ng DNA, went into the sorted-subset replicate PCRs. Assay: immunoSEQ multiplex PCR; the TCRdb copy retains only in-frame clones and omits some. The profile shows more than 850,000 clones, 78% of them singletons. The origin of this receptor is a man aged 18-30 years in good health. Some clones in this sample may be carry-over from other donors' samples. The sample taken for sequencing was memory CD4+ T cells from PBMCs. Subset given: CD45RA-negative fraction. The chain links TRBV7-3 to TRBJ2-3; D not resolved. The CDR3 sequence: CASSLYTDTQYF. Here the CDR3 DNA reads TGTGCCAGCAGCCTGTATACAGATACGCAGTATTTT.